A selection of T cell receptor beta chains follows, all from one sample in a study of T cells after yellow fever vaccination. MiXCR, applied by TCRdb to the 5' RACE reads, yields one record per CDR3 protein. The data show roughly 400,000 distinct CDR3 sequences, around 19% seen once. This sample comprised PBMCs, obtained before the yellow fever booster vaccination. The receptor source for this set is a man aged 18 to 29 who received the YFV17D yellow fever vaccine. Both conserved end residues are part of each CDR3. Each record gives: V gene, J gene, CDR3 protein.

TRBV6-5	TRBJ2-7	CASSYSSGTGPYEQYF
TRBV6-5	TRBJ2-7	CASSYHGVTYEQYF
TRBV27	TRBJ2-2	CATALFANTGELFF
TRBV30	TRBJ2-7	CAWSVWIFEQYF
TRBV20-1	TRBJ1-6	CSADTGTGIMNSPLHF
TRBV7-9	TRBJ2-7	CASSQTLGEPEQYF
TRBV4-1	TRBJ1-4	CASSQDRGRINEKLFF
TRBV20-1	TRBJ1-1	CSARDRENTEAFF
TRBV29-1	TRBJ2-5	CSGLARGGETQYF
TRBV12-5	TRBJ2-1	CASGLVLDEQFF
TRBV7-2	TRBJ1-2	CASSRHSPGSVYGYTF
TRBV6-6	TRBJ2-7	CASVQGSSYEQYF
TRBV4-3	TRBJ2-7	CASSQDLGTHAYEQYF
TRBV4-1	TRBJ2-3	CASSQEWPGTDTQYF
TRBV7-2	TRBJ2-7	CASSLANWGGEVPYEQYF
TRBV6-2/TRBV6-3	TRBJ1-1	CASSYGGRAEAFF
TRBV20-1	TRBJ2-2	CSAIGGAFGELFF
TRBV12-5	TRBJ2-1	CASGFQVGGGANEQFF
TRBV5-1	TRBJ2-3	CASSTGQGASDTQYF
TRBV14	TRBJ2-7	CASSQRGSPYEQYF
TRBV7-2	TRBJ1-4	CASSLGQGNEKLFF
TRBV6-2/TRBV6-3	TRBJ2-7	CASSNPGQPYEQYF
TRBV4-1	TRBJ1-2	CASSQDLRESGYGYTF
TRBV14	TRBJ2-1	CASSPIRVGRADEQFF
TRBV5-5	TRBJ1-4	CASSLGLGHEKLFF
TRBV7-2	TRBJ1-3	CASSPRQVRSGNTIYF
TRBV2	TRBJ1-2	CASTEQSRGYTF
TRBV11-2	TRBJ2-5	CASSFTSGGEETQYF
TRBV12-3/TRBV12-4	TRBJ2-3	CASTPGLPGTDTQYF
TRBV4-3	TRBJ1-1	CASSQDLAGEAFF
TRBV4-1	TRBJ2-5	CASSQDRQGVWETQYF
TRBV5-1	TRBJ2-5	CASSFQSGETQYF
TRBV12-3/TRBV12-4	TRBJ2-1	CASSLPSTDYNEQFF
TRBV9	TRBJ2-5	CASSVGGRGEVETQYF
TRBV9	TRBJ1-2	CASSAPYALGPGKESYGYTF
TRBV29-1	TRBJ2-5	CSVSGQETQYF
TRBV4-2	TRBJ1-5	CASSQRPGGGQPQHF
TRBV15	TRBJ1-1	CATSTTVRGLGAFF
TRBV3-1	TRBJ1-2	CATQGSSNYGYTF
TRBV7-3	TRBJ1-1	CASSFIRGTEAFF
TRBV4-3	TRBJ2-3	CASSPRTGGGTDTQYF
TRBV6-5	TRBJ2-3	CASSYVRTDTQYF
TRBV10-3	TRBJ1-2	CAISGDGYGGYTF
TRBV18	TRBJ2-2	CASSPLRDHTGELFF
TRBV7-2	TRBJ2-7	CASSWGGETSYEQYF
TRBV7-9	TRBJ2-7	CASSEQGGYTYEQYF
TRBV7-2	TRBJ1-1	CASSLAKYTEAFF